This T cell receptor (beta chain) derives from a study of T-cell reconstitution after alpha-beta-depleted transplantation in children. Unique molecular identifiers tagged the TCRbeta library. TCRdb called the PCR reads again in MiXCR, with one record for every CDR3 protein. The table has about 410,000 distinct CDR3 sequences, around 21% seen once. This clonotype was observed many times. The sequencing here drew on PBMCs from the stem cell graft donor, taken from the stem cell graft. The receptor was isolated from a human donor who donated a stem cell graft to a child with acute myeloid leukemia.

The CDR3 DNA is TGTGCCATCAGGGCATGGAGCGGAACTAGCACAGATACGCAGTATTTT. Amino acid sequence: CAIRAWSGTSTDTQYF. The genes are TRBV10-3 and TRBJ2-3, with a possible D match to TRBD2 (5 bases). CDR1 and CDR2 from the germline V gene are ENHRY and SYGVKD. With 6 bases removed from V and 0 bases from J, the gap between germline ends came to 16 bases. This CDR3 comprises 16 residues.